This is a list of T cell receptor beta chains from one sample in a study of shared clonotypes between healthy human individuals. Only in-frame clones appear in the TCRdb table, and some are missing; sequencing was by immunoSEQ multiplex PCR. The table lists approximately 350,000 clones, just over 95% of them singletons. Material: memory CD8+ T cells sorted from blood. These receptors were obtained from a man in his thirties or forties in good health. Each CDR3 is given with its conserved first and last residue. The D gene is left open where the match is weak. Clone sizes are given selectively: once, few, many, or a class where the clone is expanded.

TRBJ1-5,-,TRBV10-3,-,CAISERSWQPQHF,TGTGCCATCAGTGAGAGGAGCTGGCAGCCCCAGCATTTT
TRBJ2-2,TRBD2,TRBV4-2,-,CASSQEGDGLAGNGELFF,TGTGCCAGCAGCCAAGAGGGAGATGGACTAGCGGGGAACGGGGAGCTGTTTTTT
TRBJ2-5,-,TRBV27,-,CASSLGTSPRTQYF,TGTGCCAGCAGTTTAGGGACTTCTCCCAGGACCCAGTACTTC
TRBJ1-4,-,TRBV29-1,-,CSVVLRTNEKLFF,TGCAGCGTTGTTCTGAGGACTAATGAAAAACTGTTTTTT
TRBJ2-2,-,TRBV7-9,-,CASPGEGGELFF,TGTGCCAGCCCTGGAGAGGGCGGGGAGCTGTTTTTT
TRBJ1-2,-,TRBV14,-,CASRGNTESLNYGYTF,TGTGCCAGCAGGGGGAATACAGAGTCCCTTAACTATGGCTACACCTTC
TRBJ2-1,TRBD2,TRBV27,-,CASSFGTSGSDEQFF,TGTGCCAGCAGTTTCGGCACTAGCGGGAGTGATGAGCAGTTCTTC
TRBJ1-2,TRBD1,TRBV5-1,-,CASSLAGQGAKYGYTF,TGCGCCAGCAGCTTAGCGGGACAGGGGGCGAAGTATGGCTACACCTTC
TRBJ2-3,TRBD2,TRBV29-1,-,CSKTSGTSTDTQYF,TGCAGCAAGACTAGCGGGACTAGCACAGATACGCAGTATTTT
TRBJ1-6,-,TRBV2,-,CASRGWFPLHF,TGTGCCAGCAGGGGATGGTTCCCCCTCCACTTT
TRBJ1-2,-,TRBV30,-,CAWSVDTPNYGYTF,TGTGCCTGGAGTGTGGACACTCCTAACTATGGCTACACCTTC
TRBJ1-2,-,TRBV18,-,CASSRDSAYGYTF,TGTGCCAGCTCACGAGACAGTGCTTATGGCTACACCTTC
TRBJ1-1,-,TRBV6-1,-,CASSPDGAF,TGTGCCAGCAGCCCCGATGGGGCCTTT
TRBJ2-3,-,TRBV11-2,-,CASSLDSPDTQYF,TGTGCCAGCAGCTTGGATTCCCCAGATACGCAGTATTTT
TRBJ2-7,-,TRBV28,-,CASGFLNYEQYF,TGTGCCAGCGGTTTCCTAAACTACGAGCAGTACTTC
TRBJ2-5,TRBD1,TRBV30,once,CAWTTGMETQYF,TGTGCCTGGACGACAGGGATGGAGACCCAGTACTTC
TRBJ1-2,TRBD1,TRBV7-8,-,CASSPGQGRYGYTF,TGTGCCAGCAGCCCGGGACAGGGGCGCTATGGCTACACCTTC
TRBJ1-4,-,TRBV19,-,CASSTRTVSTNEKLFF,TGTGCCAGTAGTACGCGGACGGTGTCAACTAATGAAAAACTGTTTTTT
TRBJ2-7,-,TRBV25-1,-,CASSESGRGEQYF,TGTGCCAGCAGTGAATCGGGCAGGGGCGAGCAGTACTTC
TRBJ2-7,TRBD2,TRBV5-4,-,CASSLVAGGAYEQYF,TGTGCCAGCAGCTTGGTAGCGGGAGGGGCCTACGAGCAGTACTTC
TRBJ2-3,TRBD1,TRBV2,-,CASRAGTGDTDTQYF,TGTGCCAGCAGGGCCGGGACAGGGGACACAGATACGCAGTATTTT
TRBJ2-1,-,TRBV7-7,-,CASSLYGGNNEQFF,TGTGCTAGCAGCTTATATGGCGGAAACAATGAGCAGTTCTTC
TRBJ2-7,TRBD1,TRBV18,-,CASSLRTGVDEQYF,TGTGCCAGCTCACTACGGACAGGGGTAGACGAGCAGTACTTC
TRBJ2-3,-,TRBV5-6,-,CASIRQGTDTQYF,TGTGCCAGTATACGACAGGGCACAGATACGCAGTATTTT
TRBJ2-3,-,TRBV20-1,-,CSARGEGQYF,TGCAGTGCTAGAGGGGAAGGGCAGTATTTT
TRBJ1-4,TRBD1,TRBV7-2,-,CASSFRDSPVKAYEKLFF,TGTGCCAGCAGCTTCCGGGACAGTCCCGTCAAGGCCTATGAAAAACTGTTTTTT
TRBJ2-1,TRBD2,TRBV5-4,-,CASSGTRTSGSMFF,TGTGCCAGTTCGGGAACCCGGACTAGCGGGAGTATGTTCTTC
TRBJ1-5,TRBD1,TRBV5-6,-,CASSRDRDQPQHF,TGTGCCAGCAGCCGAGACAGGGATCAGCCCCAGCATTTT
TRBJ2-1,-,TRBV6-5,-,CASSYSEPSSYNEQFF,TGTGCCAGCAGTTACTCGGAACCTAGCTCCTACAATGAGCAGTTCTTC
TRBJ1-4,-,TRBV18,-,CASSPRTEGGEKLFF,TGTGCCAGCTCACCACGGACCGAGGGGGGTGAAAAACTGTTTTTT
TRBJ2-1,-,TRBV28,-,CASSLSRPAEQFF,TGTGCCAGCAGTTTATCCCGGCCGGCTGAGCAGTTCTTC
TRBJ2-7,-,TRBV4-2,-,CASSQESRALLRGQYF,TGTGCCAGCAGCCAAGAATCAAGGGCACTTCTGAGGGGGCAGTACTTC
TRBJ1-4,-,TRBV11-1,-,CASSFGGTTNEKLFF,TGTGCCAGCAGCTTCGGGGGGACAACTAATGAAAAACTGTTTTTT
TRBJ2-3,-,TRBV2,-,CASSSESTDTQYF,TGTGCCAGCAGTTCTGAAAGCACAGATACGCAGTATTTT
TRBJ2-2,-,TRBV2,-,CASSSPDRFIDTGELFF,TGTGCCAGCAGTTCCCCCGACAGGTTCATTGACACCGGGGAGCTGTTTTTT
TRBJ2-3,TRBD1,TRBV19,-,CASSIGTGRTDTQYF,TGTGCCAGTAGTATAGGGACAGGGCGCACAGATACGCAGTATTTT
TRBJ2-7,-,TRBV9,-,CASSVDEGFYEQYF,TGTGCCAGCAGCGTAGATGAAGGGTTCTACGAGCAGTACTTC
TRBJ1-5,TRBD1,TRBV2,-,CASKRTGDQPQHF,TGTGCCAGCAAACGGACAGGTGATCAGCCCCAGCATTTT
TRBJ2-7,-,TRBV27,-,CASRLKAPGVYEQYF,TGTGCCAGCAGACTCAAAGCGCCAGGGGTCTACGAGCAGTACTTC
TRBJ1-5,TRBD1,TRBV28,-,CASSRTGTGLGSNQPQHF,TGTGCCAGCAGTCGAACCGGGACAGGGCTAGGTAGCAATCAGCCCCAGCATTTT
TRBJ2-5,-,TRBV14,-,CASSPGLETQYF,TGTGCCAGCAGTCCAGGGTTGGAGACCCAGTACTTC
TRBJ2-2,TRBD2,TRBV6-6,-,CASNKREGAGELFF,TGTGCCAGCAATAAGCGGGAGGGCGCCGGGGAGCTGTTTTTT
TRBJ2-1,TRBD2,TRBV7-2,-,CASSPTSGTYNEQFF,TGTGCCAGCAGTCCTACTAGCGGGACTTACAATGAGCAGTTCTTC
TRBJ2-3,-,TRBV7-8,-,CASSLPGTDTQYF,TGTGCCAGTAGCTTACCTGGCACAGATACGCAGTATTTT
TRBJ2-3,TRBD2,TRBV9,-,CASSVDGGRGQDTQYF,TGTGCCAGCAGCGTAGATGGCGGGAGAGGCCAAGATACGCAGTATTTT
TRBJ1-2,-,TRBV20-1,-,CSATQARYTF,TGCAGTGCTACTCAGGCACGCTACACCTTC
TRBJ2-1,-,TRBV20-1,once,CSARGGEQFF,TGCAGTGCTAGAGGAGGGGAGCAGTTCTTC
TRBJ1-2,TRBD1,TRBV20-1,-,CSATRQGGYTF,TGCAGTGCTACAAGACAGGGAGGCTACACCTTC